This T cell receptor beta chain was sequenced during a study of shared clonotypes between healthy human individuals. Repertoires were generated with immunoSEQ multiplex PCR, while TCRdb's copy carries only in-frame clones and drops some. The sample yields fewer than 400,000 clones, around 72% seen once. This clone was detected ten times or more. Germline loops: CDR1 MDHEN, CDR2 SYDVKM. Trimming took 3 bases from V and 3 from J, leaving 12 bases between them. This CDR3 spans 15 amino acids. Recent vaccinations or acute infections were absent in the healthy HIV-negative adult donors. Only Caucasian adults living in Nashville, Tennessee served as donors.

This TCR derives from a man aged 25 to 45 in good health. Sequencing used memory CD4+ T cells sorted from blood. Noted subset: CD45RA-negative fraction. The chain links TRBV28 to TRBJ1-5; D call uncertain. CDR3 sequence (DNA): TGTGCCAGCAGTTTGTTAGACACCCACAATCAGCCCCAGCATTTT. Protein sequence: CASSLLDTHNQPQHF.